This TCR beta chain was recorded in a study of blood T cell repertoires in COVID-19. The ends lost 1 base at V and 9 bases at J; junction bases unmatched: 10. The CDR3 length is 15 residues. Germline V gene data show CDR1 as LGHDT and CDR2 as YNNKEL (reference sequence). Assay: immunoSEQ multiplex PCR; the TCRdb copy retains only in-frame clones and omits some. The sample carries fewer than 250,000 clones, roughly 79% recorded once. The receptor comes from a woman between 50 and 59 years old with acute COVID-19. V and J are TRBV3-1 (or the pseudogene TRBV3-2) and TRBJ2-7; TRBD2 matches 9 bases. The specimen was PBMCs or T cells enriched from blood (not recorded which). CDR3 in DNA: TGTGCCAGCAGCCAAGGGCTAGCGGGACCGGAGGGGCAGTACTTC. It is translated as CASSQGLAGPEGQYF.